This T cell receptor (beta chain) was documented in a study of regulatory T cells in long-lasting Graves disease. Specified time point: persistent/refractory GD, antithyroid drugs over 5 years with positive TRAb. With RNA extracted from PBMCs as input, the TCR library was made. This clonotype was observed a few times. With iRepertoire HTBI primers and Arm-PCR of CDR3 regions, TCR beta libraries were built. TCRdb used MiXCR to reprocess the multiplex PCR reads, holding one entry per CDR3 protein. The repertoire has 400,000 to 500,000 distinct CDR3 sequences, around 20% of them found once; the top ten carry 14%. Trimming pared 3 bases from V and 8 bases from J, leaving 8 bases between. This CDR3 is built from 11 residues. The germline gives CDR1 SGHRS, CDR2 YFSETQ.

Specimen: peripheral blood mononuclear cells (PBMCs), collected when the disease was refractory, from a patient treated with antithyroid drugs. The rearrangement uses TRBV5-1 and TRBJ1-2; D ambiguous. The receptor's source is a female donor with Graves disease. Here the CDR3 reads CASSWGSGYTF. The CDR3 DNA reads as TGCGCCAGCAGCTGGGGTTCGGGCTACACCTTC.